This T cell receptor (beta chain) was retrieved from a study of shared clonotypes between healthy human individuals. The study, taken as a whole, reports: Tissue TCR repertoires likely differ from these blood-only repertoires. Naive subsets, compared against memory subsets, generally had larger estimated richness values.

The table came from immunoSEQ multiplex PCR; TCRdb's copy has only in-frame clones and leaves some out. This repertoire shows about 1 million clones, about 70% found once; its top ten account for about 1.5%. V lost 0 bases to trimming and J lost 6 bases, with 11 bases between them. Germline assignment: CDR1 LGHNA and CDR2 YNFKEQ. This CDR3 has 14 residues. Details on this clone: What it binds is unknown.

This sequence originates from a man between 18 and 29 years old in good health. Sequencing input: memory CD4+ T cells sorted from blood. Stated subset: CD45RA-negative fraction. The rearrangement uses TRBV4-2 and TRBJ1-2; D is perhaps TRBD1 (5 bases). Written as DNA, the CDR3 is TGTGCCAGCAGCCAAGAGCGATTAGGGGATGGCTACACCTTC. Amino acid sequence: CASSQERLGDGYTF.